This entry features one TCR beta chain sequence. Its cognate antigen is unknown. Each donor was a Caucasian adult residing in Nashville, Tennessee. The data are from a study of shared clonotypes between healthy human individuals. The CDR3 runs to 14 residues. CDR1 and CDR2 (germline): GTSNPN, SVGIG (reference sequence). V shed 2 bases and J shed 4 bases, with 11 bases lying between them. Study-level results: Shared clonotypes across all four donors exceeded non-shared ones in generation probability. Among donors, the sharing of clonotypes was expected to be influenced by sequencing depth.

The repertoire was sequenced with immunoSEQ multiplex PCR; TCRdb's copy has only in-frame clones and lacks some. Of 550,000 to 850,000 clones listed, 72% are singletons. This chain links TRBV30 with TRBJ2-2; D possibly corresponds to TRBD1 (5 bases). Sequencing was carried out using memory CD4+ T cells sorted from blood. Subset noted: CD45RA-negative fraction. The sequence derives from a woman between 25 and 40 years old in good health. This chain's CDR3 is CAWSNRGSTGELFF. CDR3 nucleotide sequence: TGTGCCTGGAGTAATAGGGGTTCCACCGGGGAGCTGTTTTTT.